This T cell receptor beta chain was retrieved from a study of response to subunit inactivated influenza vaccine. Study-wide results and limits: Seasonal influenza vaccination, on each occasion, was suggested by the authors to recruit few new T cells.

This clonotype came up a few times. What it binds is unknown. TCRdb passed the RT-PCR reads through MiXCR, listing each CDR3 protein once. The sample has 500,000 to 600,000 distinct CDR3 sequences; around 10% are singletons. CDR1 is SGHKS and CDR2 is YYEKEE in the germline V gene (reference sequence). After removal of 0 bases from V and 4 bases from J, the junction contained 1 base not matched to a gene. The length of the CDR3 is 15 residues. These records were also assigned to another study, of T cells expressing NK-cell markers. Per that paper: The authors generated TCR beta cDNA through 5'RACE template switching with UMIs. An anti-gamma-delta TCR antibody restricted sorting to alpha-beta TCR T cells in several experiments. Dominant NKG2C+ clonotypes in roughly 6 donors made up about 1.0-8% of CD8+ T cells. These clonotypes, the leaders elsewhere, also led the CD3+CD56-NKG2C+ fraction in four donors.

The sequence came from a man aged 45 to 65 who received an inactivated influenza vaccine. Sequenced material: PBMCs from blood, taken on the day of vaccination. This sequence joins TRBV5-5 and TRBJ2-1; 10 bases agree with TRBD2. This CDR3 reads CASSLGSGRYNEQFF. The CDR3 DNA is TGTGCCAGCAGCTTGGGTAGCGGGAGGTACAATGAGCAGTTCTTC. The full variable domain, rest sourced from reference TRBV5-5 and TRBJ2-1, is DAGVTQSPTHLIKTRGQQVTLRCSPISGHKSVSWYQQVLGQGPQFIFQYYEKEERGRGNFPDRFSARQFPNYSSELNVNALLLGDSALYLCASSLGSGRYNEQFFGPGTRLTVL.